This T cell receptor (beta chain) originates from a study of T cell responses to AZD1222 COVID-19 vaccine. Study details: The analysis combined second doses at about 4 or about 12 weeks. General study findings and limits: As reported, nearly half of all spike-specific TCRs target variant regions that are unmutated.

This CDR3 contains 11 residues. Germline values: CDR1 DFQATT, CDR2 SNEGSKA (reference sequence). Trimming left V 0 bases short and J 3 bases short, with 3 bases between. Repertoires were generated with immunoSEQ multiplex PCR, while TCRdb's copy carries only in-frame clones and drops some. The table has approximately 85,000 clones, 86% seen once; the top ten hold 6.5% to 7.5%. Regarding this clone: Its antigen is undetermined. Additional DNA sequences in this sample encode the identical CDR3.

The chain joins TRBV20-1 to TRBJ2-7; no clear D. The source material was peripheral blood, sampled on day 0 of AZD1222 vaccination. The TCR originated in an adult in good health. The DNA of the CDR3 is TGCAGTGCTAGAGACTACTACGAGCAGTACTTC. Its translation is CSARDYYEQYF.